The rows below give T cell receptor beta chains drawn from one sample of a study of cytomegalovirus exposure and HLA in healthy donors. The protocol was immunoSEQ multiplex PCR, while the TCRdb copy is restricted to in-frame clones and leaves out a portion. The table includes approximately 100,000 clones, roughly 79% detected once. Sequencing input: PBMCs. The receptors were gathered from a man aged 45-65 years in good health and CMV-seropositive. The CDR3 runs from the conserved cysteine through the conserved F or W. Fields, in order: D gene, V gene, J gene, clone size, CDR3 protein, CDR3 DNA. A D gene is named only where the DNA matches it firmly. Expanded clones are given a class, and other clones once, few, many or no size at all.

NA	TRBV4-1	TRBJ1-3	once	CASSQDQGGNTIYF	TGCGCCAGCAGCCAAGATCAGGGAGGAAACACCATATATTTT
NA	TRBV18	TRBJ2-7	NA	CASSASQIYEQYF	TGTGCCAGCTCGGCATCTCAGATCTACGAGCAGTACTTC
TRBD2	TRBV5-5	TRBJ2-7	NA	CASSLEWTSGIYEQYF	TGTGCCAGCAGCTTGGAATGGACTAGCGGGATCTACGAGCAGTACTTC
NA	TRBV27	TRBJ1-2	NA	CASSKNRGYGYTF	TGTGCCAGCAGCAAGAATAGGGGATATGGCTACACCTTC
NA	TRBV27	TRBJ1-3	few	CASSLTSSGNTIYF	TGTGCCAGCAGTTTGACAAGCTCTGGAAACACCATATATTTT
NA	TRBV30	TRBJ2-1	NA	CAWGSGRGNYNEQFF	TGTGCCTGGGGATCTGGACGAGGGAACTACAATGAGCAGTTCTTC
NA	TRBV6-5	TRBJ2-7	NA	CASAKGGIPYEQYF	TGTGCCAGCGCCAAAGGCGGCATTCCCTACGAGCAGTACTTC
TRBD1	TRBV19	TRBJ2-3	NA	CASSDRAIDTQYF	TGTGCCAGTAGCGACAGGGCAATTGATACGCAGTATTTT
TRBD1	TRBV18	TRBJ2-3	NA	CASSPPGTGGSDTQYF	TGTGCCAGCTCACCCCCGGGGACAGGGGGCTCAGATACGCAGTATTTT
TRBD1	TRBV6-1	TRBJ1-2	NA	CASRTGSVNYGYTF	TGTGCCAGCAGGACAGGGTCCGTTAACTATGGCTACACCTTC
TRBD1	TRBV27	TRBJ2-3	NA	CASSSTGKATDTQYF	TGTGCCAGCAGTTCGACAGGGAAGGCGACAGATACGCAGTATTTT
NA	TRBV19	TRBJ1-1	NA	CASSIGGSTEAFF	TGTGCCAGTAGTATAGGTGGTAGCACTGAAGCTTTCTTT
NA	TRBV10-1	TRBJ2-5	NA	CANQGPRETQYF	TGCGCCAACCAGGGCCCACGCGAGACCCAGTACTTC
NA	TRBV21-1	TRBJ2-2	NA	CASSKGARQGMTGELFF	TGTGCCAGCAGCAAAGGAGCCCGACAGGGGATGACCGGGGAGCTGTTTTTT
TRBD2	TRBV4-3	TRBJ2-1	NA	CASSQDLLAGVGNEQFF	TGCGCCAGCAGCCAAGACCTCCTAGCGGGAGTTGGCAATGAGCAGTTCTTC
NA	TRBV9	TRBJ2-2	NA	CASSVGLTGELFF	TGTGCCAGCAGCGTAGGACTCACCGGGGAGCTGTTTTTT
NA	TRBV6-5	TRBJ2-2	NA	CASGVVRERGELFF	TGTGCCAGCGGGGTAGTTCGGGAGAGGGGGGAGCTGTTTTTT
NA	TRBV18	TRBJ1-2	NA	CASSPSGSGNYGYTF	TGTGCCAGCTCACCATCGGGATCCGGCAACTATGGCTACACCTTC
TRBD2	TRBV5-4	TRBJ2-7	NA	CASSLGLAGSYEQYF	TGTGCCAGCAGCCTGGGACTAGCGGGGTCCTACGAGCAGTACTTC
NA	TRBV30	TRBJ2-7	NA	CAWSVRAYEQYF	TGTGCCTGGAGTGTCAGGGCCTACGAGCAGTACTTC
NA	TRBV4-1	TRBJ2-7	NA	CASSQDGIYYEQYF	TGCGCCAGCAGTCAGGACGGGATCTACTACGAGCAGTACTTC
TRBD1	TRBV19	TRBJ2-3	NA	CASSIARTGGFSTDTQYF	TGTGCCAGTAGTATAGCGAGGACAGGGGGCTTTAGCACAGATACGCAGTATTTT
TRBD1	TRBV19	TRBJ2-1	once	CASSLPGTGVPEQFF	TGTGCCAGTAGTCTCCCAGGCACAGGGGTCCCCGAGCAGTTCTTC
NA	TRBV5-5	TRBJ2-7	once	CASSLDGRGFVQQYF	TGTGCCAGCAGCTTGGACGGCAGGGGCTTCGTTCAGCAGTACTTC
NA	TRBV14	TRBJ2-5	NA	CASSQEELWRAQETQYF	TGTGCCAGCAGCCAAGAGGAGCTGTGGCGGGCCCAAGAGACCCAGTACTTC
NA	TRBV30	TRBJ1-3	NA	CAWSIVTSGNTIYF	TGTGCCTGGAGCATAGTTACCTCTGGAAACACCATATATTTT
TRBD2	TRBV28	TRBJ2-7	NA	CASSFPTSGSYEQYF	TGTGCCAGCAGTTTCCCGACTAGCGGGAGTTACGAGCAGTACTTC
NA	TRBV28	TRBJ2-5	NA	CASSLPGSQETQYF	TGTGCCAGCAGTTTACCCGGATCACAGGAGACCCAGTACTTC
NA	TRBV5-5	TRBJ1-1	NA	CASSLGAGRMNTEAFF	TGTGCCAGCAGCCTCGGCGCAGGGAGGATGAACACTGAAGCTTTCTTT
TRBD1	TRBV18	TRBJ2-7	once	CASSLGQPYEQYF	TGTGCCAGCTCACTGGGACAGCCCTACGAGCAGTACTTC
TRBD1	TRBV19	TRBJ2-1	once	CASSPTGTGLFNEQFF	TGTGCCAGTAGTCCCACCGGGACAGGGTTATTCAATGAGCAGTTCTTC
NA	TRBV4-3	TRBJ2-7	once	CASSQESGRGAEQYF	TGCGCCAGCAGCCAAGAATCTGGCAGGGGGGCCGAGCAGTACTTC
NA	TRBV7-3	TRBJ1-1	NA	CASSLTGSWRAGTEAFF	TGTGCCAGCAGCTTAACAGGTTCGTGGAGGGCCGGCACTGAAGCTTTCTTT
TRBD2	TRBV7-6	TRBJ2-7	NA	CASSFSSGTESEQYF	TGTGCCAGCAGCTTTTCTAGCGGGACTGAGAGCGAGCAGTACTTC
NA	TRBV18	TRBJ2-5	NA	CASSPIVTGALQETQYF	TGTGCCAGCTCACCAATTGTCACAGGTGCCCTCCAAGAGACCCAGTACTTC
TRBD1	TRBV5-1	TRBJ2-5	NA	CASSLQGEETQYF	TGCGCCAGCAGCCTACAGGGGGAAGAGACCCAGTACTTC
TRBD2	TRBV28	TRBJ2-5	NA	CASSFLAGEWEYF	TGTGCCAGCAGTTTTCTAGCGGGAGAGTGGGAGTACTTC
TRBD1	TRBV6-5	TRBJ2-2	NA	CASRGQGTNTGELFF	TGTGCCAGCAGAGGACAGGGAACGAACACCGGGGAGCTGTTTTTT
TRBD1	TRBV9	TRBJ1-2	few	CASSANRQGADGYTF	TGTGCCAGCAGCGCGAACAGACAGGGGGCAGATGGCTACACCTTC
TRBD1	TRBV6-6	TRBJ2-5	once	CASRNQPGQGSQYF	TGTGCCAGCAGGAATCAGCCGGGACAGGGGTCCCAGTACTTC
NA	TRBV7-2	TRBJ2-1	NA	CATSRSSREYKFF	TGTGCCACTTCGCGTAGCTCCCGGGAGTATAAGTTCTTC
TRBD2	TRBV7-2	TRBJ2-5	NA	CASSSQGLAEETQYF	TGTGCCAGCAGTTCACAGGGACTAGCGGAAGAGACCCAGTACTTC
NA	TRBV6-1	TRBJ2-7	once	CATPGEVRGRYEQYF	TGTGCCACCCCCGGAGAAGTTCGTGGTCGCTACGAGCAGTACTTC
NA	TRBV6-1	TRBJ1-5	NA	CASSEAMGGFQPQHF	TGTGCCAGCAGTGAAGCGATGGGGGGGTTTCAGCCCCAGCATTTT
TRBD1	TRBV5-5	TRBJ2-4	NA	CASSWTGLSLAKNIQYF	TGTGCCAGCAGCTGGACAGGGTTAAGTTTAGCCAAAAACATTCAGTACTTC
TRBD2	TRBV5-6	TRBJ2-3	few	CASSLLRAGGETDTQYF	TGTGCCAGCAGCTTGCTGAGAGCGGGAGGGGAGACAGATACGCAGTATTTT
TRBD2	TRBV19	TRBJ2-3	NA	CASSMVRGAGGLDTQYF	TGTGCCAGTAGTATGGTCCGGGGAGCGGGAGGTTTGGATACGCAGTATTTT
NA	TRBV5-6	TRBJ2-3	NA	CASSLDRDFHTDTQYF	TGTGCCAGCAGCTTGGACCGGGACTTCCACACAGATACGCAGTATTTT
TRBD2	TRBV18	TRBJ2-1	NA	CASSSTAAGGYNEQFF	TGTGCCAGCTCCTCAACCGCAGCGGGAGGCTACAATGAGCAGTTCTTC
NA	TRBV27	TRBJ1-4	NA	CASSLSRLNEKLFF	TGTGCCAGCAGTTTATCGAGGCTTAATGAAAAACTGTTTTTT
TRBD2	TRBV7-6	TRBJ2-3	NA	CASTGGTGGRLAGGPSSDTQYF	TGTGCCAGCACCGGAGGGACCGGGGGGAGGTTAGCGGGAGGGCCGTCTTCAGATACGCAGTATTTT
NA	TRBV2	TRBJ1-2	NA	CASSVSGGYGYTF	TGTGCCAGCAGTGTTTCGGGTGGCTATGGCTACACCTTC
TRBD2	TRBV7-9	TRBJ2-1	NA	CASSSDGGLLHNEQFF	TGTGCCAGCAGCTCCGACGGGGGACTACTTCACAATGAGCAGTTCTTC